This T cell receptor (beta chain) was observed in a study of T cell responses to AZD1222 COVID-19 vaccine (dated by TCRdb to 2020 to 2023). About the study as a whole: TCR sequencing covered more than 230 trial participants: 207 given two doses of AZD1222 and approximately 26 given two doses of MenACWY control vaccine. Enrollment into the trials was organized by age into subgroups of 18-55, 56-69 and 70-plus years, and those subgroups contained roughly 140, 27 and 60 TCR-sequenced participants, respectively.

Turning to this clone: Which antigen it targets is not known. Base qualities are not recorded, but no much larger clone differs from it by a single base.

Findings and caveats that apply to the study as a whole: The 56-69-year group was small, and its depth increase did not reach significance, likely because of low power. The vaccine-associated CD4 TCRs covered the entire spike protein, and the dominant responses fell in regions 160-218 and 743-854. Reportedly, close to half of the unique spike-specific TCRs recognized epitopes lying outside the regions that are mutated in the B.1.351 and B.1.1.7 variants. Conclusions about previously exposed vaccinees were limited because only five to seven AZD1222 recipients were SARS-CoV-2 seropositive at baseline. Most participants were white British and females outnumbered males, and the authors suggested that clonal diversity may have been underestimated. No day 14 peak-response samples were available, so repertoires were characterized only after the peak T cell response. After two AZD1222 doses, spike-specific TCR breadth and depth were significantly higher than at day 0 and than in MenACWY recipients.

V sheds 8 bases and J sheds 1 base, leaving 5 bases between their ends. The CDR3 spans 11 residues, from the cysteine through the phenylalanine. Only the CDR3 DNA is retained, 33 bases long and in frame from the first base. CDR1 and CDR2, looked up from the germline V gene (reference sequence), are WNHNN and SYGVQD. The CDR3 regions of human TCRbeta chains were analyzed by immunosequencing. As for the original processing: Repertoire TCRs were matched against a reference library of SARS-CoV-2-specific TCRs generated with the MIRA antigen-specificity platform. Breadth meant the fraction of unique TCRs that were SARS-CoV-2-associated, whereas depth meant the fraction of total T cells that were SARS-CoV-2-associated. Using the MIRA data, each spike-specific TCR was mapped to the spike region that the TCR reacts to and placed in a CD4 or CD8 class. Log10-transformed breadth and depth values were compared by one-way ANOVA with Sidak's multiple comparisons tests. Here the immuneACCESS table is served through TCRdb, limited to in-frame sequences with V and J called. Missing clones are a known gap in these copies; in checked studies unresolved V genes cover under half, and the rest lacks a known reason. That table furnishes V, J and clone size, whereas the DNA furnished D and trimming. This sample is represented by about 100,000 clones; about 89% of them were singletons. Over 3% of the sample comes from the top ten.

The sample's time point label is to be understood as: about 28 days (+/-7) after the second vaccine dose. What this sample's treatment or condition label stands for: meningococcal conjugate vaccine given as trial control. The vaccinee samples were drawn from two UK trials, COV001 and COV002, one of which was a single-blind randomized controlled phase 2/3 trial testing AZD1222 (ChAdOx1 nCoV-19) in healthy adults. For TCRbeta chain sequencing, PBMC samples were collected from trial participants at day 0 and at day 28 after the second dose. Source: peripheral blood, taken 28 days after the second dose of the MenACWY control vaccine. The source is an adult who received the MenACWY meningococcal vaccine as a control. The chain is encoded by TRBV10-1 joined to TRBJ1-2, with no confident D gene call. The CDR3 reads as follows: CASGDNYGYTF. DNA sequence: TGCGCCAGCGGGGATAACTATGGCTACACCTTC.